This paragraph reports one T cell receptor beta chain. This entry is derived from a study of identical twins. Per the germline V gene, CDR1 is SEHNR and CDR2 is FQNEAQ (reference sequence). The CDR3 is made up of 14 amino acids. V lost 1 base, J lost 6 bases, and 11 bases lay in between. One entry per CDR3 protein, called by TCRdb with MiXCR from the 5' RACE reads. This table has around 1.7 million distinct CDR3 sequences, roughly 35% appearing once. The sequence was obtained from a newborn girl in good health. Sequenced: cord blood. The chain combines TRBV7-9 with TRBJ2-3; D ambiguous. The CDR3: CASSLVGISDTQYF. CDR3 in DNA: TGTGCCAGCAGCTTAGTGGGGATCTCCGATACGCAGTATTTT.